This T cell receptor beta chain was observed in a study of PD-1 blockade in classical Hodgkin lymphoma. With 2 bases removed from V and 1 base from J, the gap between germline ends came to 7 bases. The CDR3 has 14 amino acids. Germline-derived CDR1 and CDR2 are SGHTA and FQGNSA. Method: immunoSEQ multiplex PCR; TCRdb's copy keeps in-frame clones and lacks some. The sample holds tens of thousands of clones, about 78% seen once. Every one of the patients relapsed after autologous stem cell transplantation (brentuximab vedotin exposure was variable). Classifying best responses yielded complete response, partial response or progressive disease.

The material was peripheral blood mononuclear cells (PBMCs), obtained before the second cycle of nivolumab. The J gene is TRBJ2-3, the V gene TRBV7-2, with D perhaps given as TRBD1 or TRBD2 (5 bases each). This clonotype was obtained from a human donor with classical Hodgkin lymphoma. CDR3 protein: CASSLMGGTDTQYF. DNA for the CDR3: TGTGCCAGCAGCTTAATGGGGGGCACAGATACGCAGTATTTT.